Presented here are 7 T cell receptor beta chains from one specimen sequenced in a study of blood T cell repertoires in COVID-19. Assay used: immunoSEQ multiplex PCR; TCRdb lists only in-frame clones, some missing. The table lists about 61,000 clones, about 90% of them singletons. Sequencing was performed on peripheral blood. The receptor set was obtained from a human donor in a cohort sampled during active COVID-19.

In nucleotides, the CDR3 is TGTGCCAGCAGCCAAGTATGGAACAGGGGCGAGCAGTACTTC. Translating gives CASSQVWNRGEQYF. The chain carries TRBV14 and TRBJ2-7, with 7 positions matching TRBD1. J was trimmed by 6 bases and V by 1 base; bases with no gene match: 6. CDR3 length equals 14 residues. CDR1 is SGHDN and CDR2 is FVKESK in the germline V gene.

This chain links TRBV5-1 with TRBJ2-2; TRBD1 matches at 9 bases. The ends lost 4 bases at V and 2 bases at J; junction bases unmatched: 12. Germline CDR1 SGHRS, CDR2 YFSETQ. This CDR3 has 18 amino acids. The CDR3 bases are TGCGCCAGCAGCGCCGCTAGGACAGGGGCGGGTAACACCGGGGAGCTGTTTTTT. Its protein is CASSAARTGAGNTGELFF. The whole variable domain, remainder taken from reference TRBV5-1 and TRBJ2-2, is KAGVTQTPRYLIKTRGQQVTLSCSPISGHRSVSWYQQTPGQGLQFLFEYFSETQRNKGNFPGRFSGRQFSNSRSEMNVSTLELGDSALYLCASSAARTGAGNTGELFFGEGSRLTVL.

The chain recombines TRBV11-2 with TRBJ1-2, with TRBD1 matching 10 bases. This CDR3 has 15 amino acids. V lost 3 bases to trimming and J lost 4 bases; unmatched junction nucleotides: 5. Germline CDR1 reads SGHAT; CDR2 reads FQNNGV. CDR3 DNA: TGTGCCAGCAGCTTTTCGGGACAGGGGTTCTATGGCTACACCTTC. Amino acid sequence: CASSFSGQGFYGYTF.

The chain recombines TRBV3-1 (or the pseudogene TRBV3-2) with TRBJ2-2; 7 bases fit TRBD1. CDR3 length: 17 residues. Germline V gene sequence: CDR1 LGHDT, CDR2 YNNKEL (reference sequence). J lost 0 bases, V lost 4 bases, and 8 bases had no gene match. The CDR3 nucleotides read TGTGCCAGCAGCCTTATTTTAACAGGGGCGAACACCGGGGAGCTGTTTTTT. Protein: CASSLILTGANTGELFF.

The rearrangement uses TRBV4-2 and TRBJ1-3; 11 bases map to TRBD1. With V trimmed by 1 base and J by 1 base, 9 bases remained unmatched. CDR1 is LGHNA, CDR2 YNFKEQ, per germline. CDR3 length: 19 residues. CDR3 amino acids: CASSQVPLGTGGSGNTIYF. The CDR3 nucleotides read TGTGCCAGCAGCCAAGTTCCCCTCGGGACAGGGGGATCTGGAAACACCATATATTTT.

The J gene is TRBJ2-5, the V gene TRBV2; D is perhaps TRBD2 (5 bases). With 7 bases removed from V and 1 base from J, the gap between germline ends came to 16 bases. Germline lookup yields CDR1 SNHLY and CDR2 FYNNEI. The CDR3 has 15 amino acids. CDR3: CASTRRGTLQETQYF. Written as DNA, the CDR3 is TGTGCCAGCACGAGACGGGGAACACTCCAAGAGACCCAGTACTTC.

The chain is built from TRBV3-1 (or the pseudogene TRBV3-2) and TRBJ1-1; 12 bases agree with TRBD1. The V segment lost 3 bases and the J segment 4 bases; nucleotides outside the gene matches: 6. This CDR3 has 16 residues. Per the germline V gene, CDR1 is LGHDT and CDR2 is YNNKEL (reference sequence). The CDR3 DNA reads as TGTGCCAGCAGCCAGGGGACAGGGGGCCTGGGCACTGAAGCTTTCTTT. Translated: CASSQGTGGLGTEAFF.